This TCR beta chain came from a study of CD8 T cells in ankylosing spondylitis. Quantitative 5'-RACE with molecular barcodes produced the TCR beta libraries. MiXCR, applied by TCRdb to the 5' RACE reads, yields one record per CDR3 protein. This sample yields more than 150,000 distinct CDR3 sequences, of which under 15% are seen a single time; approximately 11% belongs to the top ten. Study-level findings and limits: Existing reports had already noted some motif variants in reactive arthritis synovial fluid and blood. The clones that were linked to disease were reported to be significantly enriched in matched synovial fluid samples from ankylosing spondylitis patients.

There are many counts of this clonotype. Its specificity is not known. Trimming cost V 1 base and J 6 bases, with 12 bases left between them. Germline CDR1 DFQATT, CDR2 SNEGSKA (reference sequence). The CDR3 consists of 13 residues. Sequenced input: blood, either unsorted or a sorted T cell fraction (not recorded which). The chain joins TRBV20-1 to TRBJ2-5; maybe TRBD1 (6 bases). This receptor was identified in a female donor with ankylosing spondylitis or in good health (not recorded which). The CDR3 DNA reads TGCAGTGCTAGAGGTCCCAGGGGAAAGACCCAGTACTTC. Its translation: CSARGPRGKTQYF.